The T cell receptor (beta chain) described here comes from a study of blood T cell repertoires in COVID-19. Study in general: Samples of COVID-19 (acute and convalescent) were obtained from the United States, Italy and Spain. T cells, B-cell-depleted T cells, or PBMCs provided the cDNA or gDNA that served as material.

Per the study methods: Using reference gene primer amplification, nucleated cell counts were estimated. Only in-frame clones appear in the TCRdb table, and some are missing; sequencing was by immunoSEQ multiplex PCR. The V and J calls and clone size come from that table; D and trimming were worked out from the DNA. Of 110,000 to 150,000 clones detected, around 89% appear once; the ten largest clones hold less than 3%. Germline V gene lookup returns CDR1 SGHVS and CDR2 FNYEAQ. The CDR3 sequence is 14 residues long. V shed 5 bases, J shed 6 bases, and the junction held 4 bases outside the gene matches. In this sample, this clone turned up once.

This sequence originates from a man aged 55 to 69 with active or convalescent COVID-19. The chain links TRBV7-6 to TRBJ2-3; 11 bases are shared with TRBD1. Sample: peripheral blood. CDR3: CASSRDRGEDTQYF. CDR3 DNA: TGTGCCAGCAGCCGGGACAGGGGGGAGGATACGCAGTATTTT. Full variable domain (missing parts from reference TRBV7-6 and TRBJ2-3): GAGVSQSPRYKVTKRGQDVALRCDPISGHVSLYWYRQALGQGPEFLTYFNYEAQQDKSGLPNDRFSAERPEGSISTLTIQRTEQRDSAMYRCASSRDRGEDTQYFGPGTRLTVL.